The sequence of this T cell receptor beta chain was determined in a study of vaccination effects on CD4 cells after COVID-19. Study results and caveats: The study found marked clonal contraction of infection- and vaccine-induced clones late after vaccination. After vaccination of healthy people, only 1 of 255 vaccine-induced clones cross-reacted with common cold coronaviruses.

With regard to this clone: Its antigen is undetermined.

Germline V gene lookup returns CDR1 SGHRS and CDR2 YFSETQ. CDR3 length: 16 residues. V lost 0 bases and J 3 bases, leaving 15 bases between the germline ends. The protocol was immunoSEQ multiplex PCR, while the TCRdb copy is restricted to in-frame clones and leaves out a portion. Of tens of thousands of clones listed, roughly 65% were seen once; the top ten hold over 4%. A 10-day culture period preceded the isolation of CD4+ T cells. Testing of the vaccine recipients showed negative nucleocapsid antibodies and no prior SARS-CoV-2 infection. Cultures received IL-2 medium that replaced half the medium on days 3 and 7.

Here the sequenced sample was CD4+ T cells from PBMCs cultured without peptide, taken before COVID-19 vaccination. This TCR derives from a human donor who received a COVID-19 vaccine. The chain recombines TRBV5-1 with TRBJ2-5; weak D call: TRBD2 (5 bases). CDR3 in DNA: TGCGCCAGCAGCTTGGCCCCCTTCGGGGTGGAAGAGACCCAGTACTTC. As protein: CASSLAPFGVEETQYF.